This TCR beta chain was recovered during a study of blood T cell repertoires in COVID-19. Across the whole study: Material from acute and convalescent COVID-19 was sourced from the United States, Italy and Spain. The analysed material was cDNA or gDNA that came from T cells, B-cell-depleted T cells, or PBMCs.

Methods used by the authors: Estimation of nucleated cell counts relied on the amplification of reference gene primers. The protocol was immunoSEQ multiplex PCR, while the TCRdb copy is restricted to in-frame clones and leaves out a portion. V, J and clone size are taken as reported in that table, and D and trimming were inferred from the DNA itself. This sample carries about 27,000 clones, 91% of them seen once, and the ten largest clones take less than 20%. This receptor was taken from a human donor with active COVID-19. The donor label of this sample is uncertain. Sequenced: peripheral blood.

This CDR3 reads CASSALTGGEQFF. In nucleotides, the CDR3 is TGTGCCAGCAGCGCCCTAACTGGCGGTGAGCAGTTCTTC. The chain joins TRBV9 to TRBJ2-1; D ambiguous. V shed 3 bases and J shed 9 bases, with 13 bases lying between them. CDR1 and CDR2 (germline): SGDLS, YYNGEE. The CDR3 extends over 13 amino acids. Using reference TRBV9 and TRBJ2-1 for the parts outside the CDR3, the full variable domain is DSGVTQTPKHLITATGQRVTLRCSPRSGDLSVYWYQQSLDQGLQFLIQYYNGEERAKGNILERFSAQQFPDLHSELNLSSLELGDSALYFCASSALTGGEQFFGPGTRLTVL.